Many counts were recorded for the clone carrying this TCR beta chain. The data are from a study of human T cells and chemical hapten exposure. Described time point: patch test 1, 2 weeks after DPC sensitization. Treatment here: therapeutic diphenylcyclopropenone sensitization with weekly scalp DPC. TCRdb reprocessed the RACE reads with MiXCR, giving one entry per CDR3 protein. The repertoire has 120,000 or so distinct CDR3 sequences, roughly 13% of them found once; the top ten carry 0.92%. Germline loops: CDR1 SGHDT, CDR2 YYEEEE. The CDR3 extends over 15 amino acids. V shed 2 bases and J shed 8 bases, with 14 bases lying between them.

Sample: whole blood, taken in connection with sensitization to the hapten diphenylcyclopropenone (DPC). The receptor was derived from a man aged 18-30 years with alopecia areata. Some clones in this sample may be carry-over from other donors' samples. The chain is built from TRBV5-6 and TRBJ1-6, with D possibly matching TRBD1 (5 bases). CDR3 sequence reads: CASSLRGPLDSPLHF. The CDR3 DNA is TGTGCCAGCAGCTTAAGGGGCCCCCTGGATTCACCCCTCCACTTT.